This TCR beta chain was sequenced during a study of T cell responses to AZD1222 COVID-19 vaccine. A note on this clone: Its target is not known.

Sequencing was performed with immunoSEQ multiplex PCR; in TCRdb, only in-frame clones are kept and a portion is missing. The table records 140,000 or so clones, more than 70% of them present only once. Study-level points and caveats: Reportedly, nearly half the spike-specific TCRs target unmutated variant regions. Rises in breadth and depth of Spike-specific TCRs came after two AZD1222 doses. The donors showed a predominance of white British ancestry and of females, with possible underestimation of clonal diversity. Only a handful of AZD1222 recipients, more than five in all, had baseline seropositivity.

The germline CDR1 and CDR2 sequences are MDHEN and SYDVKM. V lost 6 bases to trimming and J lost 0 bases; unmatched junction nucleotides: 10. The CDR3 has 16 amino acids. The sample here was peripheral blood, taken 28 days after the second AZD1222 dose. The sequence derives from an adult who received the AZD1222 COVID-19 vaccine. This chain uses TRBV28 with TRBJ1-1; 7 nucleotides line up with TRBD1. The CDR3, as DNA: TGTGCCAGCAGAATAGGGGGCGCGGTTATGAACACTGAAGCTTTCTTT. It specifies CASRIGGAVMNTEAFF.